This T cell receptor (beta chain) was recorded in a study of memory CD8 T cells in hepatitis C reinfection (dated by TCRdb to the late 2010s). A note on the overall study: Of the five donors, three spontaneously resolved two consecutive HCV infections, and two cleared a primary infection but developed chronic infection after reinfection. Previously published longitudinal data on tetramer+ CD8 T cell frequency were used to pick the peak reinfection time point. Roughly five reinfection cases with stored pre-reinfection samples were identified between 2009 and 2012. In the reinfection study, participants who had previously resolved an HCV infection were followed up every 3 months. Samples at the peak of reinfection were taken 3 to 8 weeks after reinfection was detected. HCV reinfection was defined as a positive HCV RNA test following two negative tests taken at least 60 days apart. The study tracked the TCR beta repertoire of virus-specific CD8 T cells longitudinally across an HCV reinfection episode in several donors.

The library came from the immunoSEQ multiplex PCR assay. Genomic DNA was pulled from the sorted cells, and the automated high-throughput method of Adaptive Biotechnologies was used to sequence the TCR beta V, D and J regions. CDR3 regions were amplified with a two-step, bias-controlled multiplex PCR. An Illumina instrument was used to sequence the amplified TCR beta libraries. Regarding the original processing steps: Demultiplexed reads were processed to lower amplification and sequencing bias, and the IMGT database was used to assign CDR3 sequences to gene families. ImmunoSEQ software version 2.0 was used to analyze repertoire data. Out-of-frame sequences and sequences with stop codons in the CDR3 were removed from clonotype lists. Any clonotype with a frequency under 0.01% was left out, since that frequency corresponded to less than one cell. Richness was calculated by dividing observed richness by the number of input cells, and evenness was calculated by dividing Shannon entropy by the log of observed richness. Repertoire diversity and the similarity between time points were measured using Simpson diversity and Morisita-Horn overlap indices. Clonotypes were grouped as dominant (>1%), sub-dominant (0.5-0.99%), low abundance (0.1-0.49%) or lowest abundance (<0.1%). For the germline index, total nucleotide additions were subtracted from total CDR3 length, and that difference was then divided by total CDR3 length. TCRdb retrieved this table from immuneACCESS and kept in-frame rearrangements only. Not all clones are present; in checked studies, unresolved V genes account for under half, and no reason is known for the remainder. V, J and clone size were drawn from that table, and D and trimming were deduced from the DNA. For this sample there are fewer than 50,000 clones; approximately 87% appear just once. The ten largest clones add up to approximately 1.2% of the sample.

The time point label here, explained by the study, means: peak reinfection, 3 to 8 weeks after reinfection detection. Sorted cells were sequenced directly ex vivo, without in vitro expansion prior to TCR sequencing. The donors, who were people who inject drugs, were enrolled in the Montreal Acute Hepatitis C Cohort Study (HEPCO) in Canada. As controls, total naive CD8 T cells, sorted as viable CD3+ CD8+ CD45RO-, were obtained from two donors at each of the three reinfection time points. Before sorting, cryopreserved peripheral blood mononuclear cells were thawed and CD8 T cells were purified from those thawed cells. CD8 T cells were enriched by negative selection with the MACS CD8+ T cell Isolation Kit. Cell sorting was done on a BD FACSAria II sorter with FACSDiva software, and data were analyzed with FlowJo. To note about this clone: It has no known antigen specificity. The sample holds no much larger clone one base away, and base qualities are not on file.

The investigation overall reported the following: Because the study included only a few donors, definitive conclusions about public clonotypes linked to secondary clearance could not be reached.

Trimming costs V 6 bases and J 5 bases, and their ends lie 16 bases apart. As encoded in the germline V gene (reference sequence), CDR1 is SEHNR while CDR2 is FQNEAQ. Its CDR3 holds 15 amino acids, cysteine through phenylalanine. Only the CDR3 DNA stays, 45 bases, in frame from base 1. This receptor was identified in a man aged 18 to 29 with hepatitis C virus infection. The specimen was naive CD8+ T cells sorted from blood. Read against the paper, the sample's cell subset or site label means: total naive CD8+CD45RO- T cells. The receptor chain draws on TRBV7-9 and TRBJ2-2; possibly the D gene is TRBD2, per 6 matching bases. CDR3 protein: CASSFGLASTGELFF. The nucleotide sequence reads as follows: TGTGCCAGCAGTTTTGGGCTAGCGTCGACCGGGGAGCTGTTTTTT.